A single sample is the source of the 24 T cell receptor beta chains below, sequenced in a study of OX40 agonist ivuxolimab in advanced cancers. Sequencing was performed with immunoSEQ multiplex PCR; in TCRdb, only in-frame clones are kept and a portion is missing. The sample has tens of thousands of clones, about 90% seen once. The sample here was CD4+ or CD8+ T cells sorted from blood, taken in a trial of the OX40 agonist ivuxolimab. The source is an adult with an advanced solid tumor such as melanoma, head and neck, liver or kidney cancer.

The CDR3 nucleotides are TGTGCCAGCAGCTGGGGGACAGACTACGAGCAGTACTTC. It yields the protein CASSWGTDYEQYF. The chain employs TRBV5-6 and TRBJ2-7; 7 nucleotides agree with TRBD1. This CDR3 has 13 amino acids. CDR1 and CDR2 from the germline V gene are SGHDT and YYEEEE. The J segment lost 3 bases and the V segment lost 3 bases, leaving 3 bases of the junction unmatched.

The chain uses TRBV19 and TRBJ1-2; no definite D call. Germline V CDR1 and CDR2: LNHDA, SQIVND (reference sequence). V shed 5 bases and J shed 6 bases, with 7 bases lying between them. The CDR3 is made up of 11 amino acids. DNA for the CDR3: TGTGCCAGTAGTTTGGGAAATGGCTACACCTTC. It translates to CASSLGNGYTF.

This chain uses TRBV10-3 with TRBJ2-7; 9 bases map to TRBD2. Germline CDR1 ENHRY, CDR2 SYGVKD. The J segment lost 3 bases and the V segment lost 10 bases, leaving 7 bases of the junction unmatched. The CDR3 covers 13 residues. The CDR3 region has the DNA TGTGCCACCTCCGCTAGCGGGGACTACGAGCAGTACTTC. It yields the protein CATSASGDYEQYF.

This chain connects TRBV7-6 to TRBJ2-7, with TRBD1 as a possible D gene (6 bases). CDR3 length: 15 amino acids. V dropped 3 bases and J dropped 2 bases, with 14 bases sitting between them. The germline V gene encodes CDR1 SGHVS and CDR2 FNYEAQ. In DNA form, the CDR3 reads TGTGCCAGCAGCTTGGAACAGGGAAGTCCCTACGAGCAGTACGTC. Protein sequence: CASSLEQGSPYEQYV.

The rearrangement uses TRBV27 and TRBJ2-7; TRBD2 is a possible D gene (6 bases). Between the trimmed V and J ends, which lost 5 bases and 4 bases, there was a span of 18 bases. Looked up from germline, CDR1 is MNHEY and CDR2 is SMNVEV (reference sequence). The CDR3 runs 15 residues. In DNA, the CDR3 is TGTGCCAGCAGTCCAACAGTCGCGGGAACGTACGAGCAGTACTTC. Translated: CASSPTVAGTYEQYF.

In this sample, this clone turned up once. The chain is built from TRBV28 and TRBJ2-7; D might be TRBD1 (5 bases). Trimming shortened V by 5 bases and J by 7 bases, and 9 bases separated the two germline ends. The germline V gene has CDR1 MDHEN and CDR2 SYDVKM. The CDR3 has 11 amino acids. CDR3 sequence reads: CASSTRQEQYV. CDR3 nucleotide sequence: TGTGCCAGCAGTACTCGACAGGAGCAGTACGTC.

The CDR3 DNA follows: TGTGCCAGCAGTTTTCGACTAGCGGGAAGCACAGATACGCAGTATTTT. Amino acid sequence: CASSFRLAGSTDTQYF. The rearrangement links TRBV7-8 to TRBJ2-3, with 11 bases fitting TRBD2. The CDR3 spans 16 residues. Germline V lookup: CDR1 SGHVS, CDR2 FQNEAQ. V dropped 6 bases and J dropped 0; count of bases not matched to a gene: 5.

CDR3 sequence reads: CASSADSSFMNTEAFF. CDR3 nucleotides: TGTGCCAGCAGCGCCGATTCAAGCTTCATGAACACTGAAGCTTTCTTT. The V and J genes are TRBV9 and TRBJ1-1; D not resolved. Trimming removed 3 bases from V and 0 bases from J, with 15 bases in between. The CDR3 loop spans 16 amino acids. From germline, CDR1 is SGDLS and CDR2 YYNGEE.

V is TRBV15 and J is TRBJ2-1, with TRBD1 identical over 10 bases. V shed 0 bases, J shed 6 bases, and the junction held 8 bases outside the gene matches. The CDR3 length is 17 residues. The germline gives CDR1 LNHNV, CDR2 YYDKDF (reference sequence). CDR3: CATSRDATGGLGNEQFF. Here the CDR3 DNA reads TGTGCCACCAGCAGAGACGCGACAGGGGGCCTTGGCAATGAGCAGTTCTTC.

This clone occurred a few times. The V and J genes are TRBV6-1 and TRBJ2-5; weak D call: TRBD2 (5 bases). The CDR3 is 14 amino acids. The germline CDR1 and CDR2 sequences are MNHNS and SASEGT. Trimming cost V 3 bases and J 4 bases, with 12 bases left between them. In DNA form, the CDR3 reads TGTGCCAGCAGTGATTTGGACTCAAGAGAGACCCAGTACTTC. It specifies CASSDLDSRETQYF.

This clone was counted a few times. This chain links TRBV11-1 with TRBJ2-7; tentatively, D is TRBD2 (6 bases). The germline V gene encodes CDR1 SGHAT and CDR2 FQDESV (reference sequence). This CDR3 is built from 14 residues. V lost 4 bases, J lost 2 bases, and 12 bases lay in between. DNA for the CDR3: TGTGCCAGCAGCTACCGTGGGAGGACCTACGAGCAGTACTTC. It is translated as CASSYRGRTYEQYF.

The genes are TRBV5-1 and TRBJ2-7, with D tentatively TRBD2 (6 bases). V dropped 3 bases and J dropped 2 bases, with 12 bases sitting between them. The CDR3 spans 14 residues. Per germline, CDR1 SGHRS and CDR2 YFSETQ. The CDR3 DNA follows: TGCGCCAGCAGCTCGGAGGGGACTCCCTACGAGCAGTACTTC. Translating it yields CASSSEGTPYEQYF. The complete variable domain, with remaining parts taken from reference TRBV5-1 and TRBJ2-7, reads KAGVTQTPRYLIKTRGQQVTLSCSPISGHRSVSWYQQTPGQGLQFLFEYFSETQRNKGNFPGRFSGRQFSNSRSEMNVSTLELGDSALYLCASSSEGTPYEQYFGPGTRLTVT.

The CDR3 DNA follows: TGCAGCGTTGAAGCAGGGCTTAGTAACTATGGCTACACCTTC. Protein product: CSVEAGLSNYGYTF. V and J are TRBV29-1 and TRBJ1-2; D perhaps matches TRBD1 (5 bases). Trimming left V 1 base short and J 1 base short, with 10 bases between. The CDR3 runs to 14 residues. The germline CDR1 and CDR2 sequences are SQVTM and ANQGSEA.

The CDR3 sequence is CASSNRQGQNTEAFF. The CDR3 DNA sequence: TGTGCCAGCAGCAACCGACAGGGCCAGAACACTGAAGCTTTCTTT. This chain links TRBV11-2 with TRBJ1-1, with 7 bases identical to TRBD1. The CDR3 consists of 15 residues. After removal of 5 bases from V and 1 base from J, the junction contained 7 bases not matched to a gene. The germline gives CDR1 SGHAT, CDR2 FQNNGV.

This clone appeared once. The rearrangement joins TRBV9 to TRBJ2-5, with no clear D. Per the germline V gene, CDR1 is SGDLS and CDR2 is YYNGEE. CDR3 length: 14 amino acids. V was pared by 0 bases and J by 2 bases, with 8 bases between. CDR3 region: CASSVAARQETQYF. CDR3 DNA: TGTGCCAGCAGCGTAGCGGCACGACAAGAGACCCAGTACTTC.

The chain combines TRBV25-1 with TRBJ2-7; TRBD2 is a possible D gene (6 bases). The CDR3 is made up of 12 amino acids. Looked up from germline, CDR1 is MGHDK and CDR2 is SYGVNS. The V end lost 4 bases, the J end lost 3 bases, and 7 bases lay between the germline ends. The CDR3 nucleotides read TGTGCCAGCAGTGCCGGGGGCTACGAGCAGTACTTC. This sequence encodes CASSAGGYEQYF.

The chain links TRBV7-9 to TRBJ2-5; D perhaps matches TRBD1 (6 bases). V lost 5 bases to trimming and J lost 1 base, with 17 bases between them. The CDR3 spans 16 residues. CDR1 SEHNR and CDR2 FQNEAQ come from the germline V gene (reference sequence). The CDR3 nucleotides read TGTGCCAGCAGCCTTAAGGACAGCCAAATCCAAGAGACCCAGTACTTC. Translating gives CASSLKDSQIQETQYF. Based on the CDR3 plus reference TRBV7-9 and TRBJ2-5, the full variable domain is DTGVSQNPRHKITKRGQNVTFRCDPISEHNRLYWYRQTLGQGPEFLTYFQNEAQLEKSRLLSDRFSAERPKGSFSTLEIQRTEQGDSAMYLCASSLKDSQIQETQYFGPGTRLLVL.

CDR3: CASSAPGLAVLQQFF. CDR3 nucleotide sequence: TGTGCCAGCAGTGCACCGGGACTAGCGGTTCTTCAGCAGTTCTTC. The gene calls are TRBV25-1 and TRBJ2-1, with TRBD2 matching over 11 bases. V lost 4 bases to trimming and J lost 11 bases; unmatched junction nucleotides: 10. The CDR3 runs to 15 residues. Germline V CDR1 and CDR2: MGHDK, SYGVNS.

The chain joins TRBV27 to TRBJ2-7; weak D call: TRBD2 (6 bases). Trimming cost V 5 bases and J 0 bases, with 14 bases left between them. Germline CDR1 and CDR2: MNHEY and SMNVEV (reference sequence). This CDR3 spans 15 amino acids. The CDR3 region is CASSPVAGSSYEQYF. For the CDR3, the DNA is TGTGCCAGCAGTCCCGTTGCGGGGAGCTCCTACGAGCAGTACTTC.

The chain links TRBV7-9 to TRBJ2-1; 8 bases line up with TRBD2. This CDR3 is built from 13 residues. J was trimmed by 9 bases and V by 8 bases; bases with no gene match: 9. From germline, CDR1 is SEHNR and CDR2 FQNEAQ (reference sequence). In DNA, the CDR3 is TGTGCCAGCGGTTTAGCGGGACGGGTTGAGCAGTTCTTC. Translating gives CASGLAGRVEQFF.

The CDR3 DNA reads as TGTGCCAGCAGTTTAAGGTTACAGGGTATGGATGGCTACACCTTC. It yields the protein CASSLRLQGMDGYTF. This chain uses TRBV28 with TRBJ1-2, with D tentatively TRBD1 (6 bases). CDR3 length: 15 amino acids. The germline gives CDR1 MDHEN, CDR2 SYDVKM. V lost 2 bases to trimming and J lost 6 bases, with 16 bases between them.

This clone turned up a few times. J is TRBJ2-7 and V is TRBV27, with 11 bases fitting TRBD2. The germline V gene has CDR1 MNHEY and CDR2 SMNVEV (reference sequence). This CDR3 is 17 amino acids long. The J segment lost 1 base and the V segment lost 5 bases, leaving 10 bases of the junction unmatched. The CDR3 nucleotides read TGTGCCAGCAGTGCAAACCCGTGGACTAGCGGGTCCTACGAGCAGTACTTC. Protein product: CASSANPWTSGSYEQYF.

The rearrangement links TRBV6-6 to TRBJ1-5; TRBD1 is a possible D gene (5 bases). Germline assignment: CDR1 MNHNY and CDR2 SVGAGI (reference sequence). The CDR3 runs 13 residues. V was clipped by 7 bases and J by 5 bases, with 12 bases between them. The CDR3 bases are TGTGCCAGCACCAACCCGGGGGATCAGCCCCAGCATTTT. Translating gives CASTNPGDQPQHF.

This clone has a handful of counts. The gene calls are TRBV27 and TRBJ2-1; D uncertain. The ends were cut back, 0 bases at V and 8 bases at J, with 8 bases in the middle. This CDR3 has 13 residues. The germline gives CDR1 MNHEY, CDR2 SMNVEV (reference sequence). CDR3 protein: CASSLSPVHEQFF. In DNA, the CDR3 is TGTGCCAGCAGTTTATCTCCTGTCCATGAGCAGTTCTTC.